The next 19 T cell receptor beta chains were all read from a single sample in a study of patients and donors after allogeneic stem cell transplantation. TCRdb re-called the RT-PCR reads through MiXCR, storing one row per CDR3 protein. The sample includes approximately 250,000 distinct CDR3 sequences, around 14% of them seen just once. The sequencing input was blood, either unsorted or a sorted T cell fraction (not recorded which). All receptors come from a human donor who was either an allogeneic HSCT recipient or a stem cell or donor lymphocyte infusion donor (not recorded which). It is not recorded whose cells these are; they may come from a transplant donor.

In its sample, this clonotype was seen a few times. The CDR3 sequence is CASSHKAGGPHNEQFF. CDR3 bases: TGTGCCAGCAGCCACAAAGCGGGGGGGCCCCACAATGAGCAGTTCTTC. This chain links TRBV6-1 with TRBJ2-1; TRBD2 aligns across 10 bases. The germline gives CDR1 MNHNS, CDR2 SASEGT. V trimming: 6 bases; J trimming: 5 bases; junction bases outside the gene matches: 10. The CDR3 loop spans 16 amino acids.

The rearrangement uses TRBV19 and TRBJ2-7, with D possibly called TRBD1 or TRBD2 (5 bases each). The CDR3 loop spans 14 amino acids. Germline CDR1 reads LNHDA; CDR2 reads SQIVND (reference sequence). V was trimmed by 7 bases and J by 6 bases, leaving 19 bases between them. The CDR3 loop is CASKQGRGMGEQYF. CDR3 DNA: TGTGCCAGTAAGCAGGGACGAGGGATGGGCGAGCAGTACTTC.

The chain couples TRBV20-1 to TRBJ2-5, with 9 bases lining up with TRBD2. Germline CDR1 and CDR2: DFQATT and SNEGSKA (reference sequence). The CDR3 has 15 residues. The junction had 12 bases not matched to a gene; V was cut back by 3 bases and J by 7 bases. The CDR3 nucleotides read TGCAGTGCTAGCCCGGGACTAGCCGCTCTCGGGACCCAGTACTTC. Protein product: CSASPGLAALGTQYF.

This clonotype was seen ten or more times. The CDR3 nucleotides are TGTGCCAGCAGCCATCCGGAGGCGGATTCACCCCTCCACTTT. Its translation: CASSHPEADSPLHF. The V and J genes are TRBV7-9 and TRBJ1-6; D gene unclear. CDR3 size: 14 residues. CDR1 SEHNR and CDR2 FQNEAQ come from the germline V gene (reference sequence). V lost 5 bases and J lost 8, with 13 bases in between. The whole variable domain, filled in from reference TRBV7-9 and TRBJ1-6, reads DTGVSQNPRHKITKRGQNVTFRCDPISEHNRLYWYRQTLGQGPEFLTYFQNEAQLEKSRLLSDRFSAERPKGSFSTLEIQRTEQGDSAMYLCASSHPEADSPLHFGNGTRLTVT.

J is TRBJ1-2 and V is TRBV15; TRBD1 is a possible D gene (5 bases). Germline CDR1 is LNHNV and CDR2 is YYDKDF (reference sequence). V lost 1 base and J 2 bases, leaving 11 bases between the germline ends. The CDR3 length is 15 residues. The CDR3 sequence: CATSRGEGPNYGYTF. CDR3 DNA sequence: TGTGCCACCAGCAGAGGAGAGGGACCCAACTATGGCTACACCTTC.

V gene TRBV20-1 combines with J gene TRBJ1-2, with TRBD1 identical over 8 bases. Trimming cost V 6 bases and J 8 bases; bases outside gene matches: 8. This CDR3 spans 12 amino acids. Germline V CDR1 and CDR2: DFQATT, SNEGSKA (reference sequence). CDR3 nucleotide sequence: TGCAGTGCCCCCCAGGGGGCGCACGGCTACACCTTC. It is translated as CSAPQGAHGYTF.

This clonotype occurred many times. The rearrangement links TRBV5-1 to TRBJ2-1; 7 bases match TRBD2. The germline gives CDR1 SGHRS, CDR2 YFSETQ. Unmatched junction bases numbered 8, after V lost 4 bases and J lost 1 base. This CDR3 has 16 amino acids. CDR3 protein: CASSPLRGLSYNEQFF. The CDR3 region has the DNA TGCGCCAGCAGCCCCCTGCGGGGACTATCCTACAATGAGCAGTTCTTC.

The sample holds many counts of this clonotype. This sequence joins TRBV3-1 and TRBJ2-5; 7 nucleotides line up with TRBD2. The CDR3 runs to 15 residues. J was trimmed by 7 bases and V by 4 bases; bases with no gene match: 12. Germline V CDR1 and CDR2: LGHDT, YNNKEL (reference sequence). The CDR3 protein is CASSLPEAGKGTQYF. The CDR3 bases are TGTGCCAGCAGCCTACCCGAAGCGGGAAAGGGGACCCAGTACTTC.

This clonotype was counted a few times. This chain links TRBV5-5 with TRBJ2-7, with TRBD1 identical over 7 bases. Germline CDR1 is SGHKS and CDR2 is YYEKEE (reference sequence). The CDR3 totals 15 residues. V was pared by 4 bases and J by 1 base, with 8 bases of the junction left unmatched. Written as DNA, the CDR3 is TGTGCCAGCAGCCAACTGCCGGGACAGTCCTACGAGCAGTACTTC. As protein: CASSQLPGQSYEQYF.

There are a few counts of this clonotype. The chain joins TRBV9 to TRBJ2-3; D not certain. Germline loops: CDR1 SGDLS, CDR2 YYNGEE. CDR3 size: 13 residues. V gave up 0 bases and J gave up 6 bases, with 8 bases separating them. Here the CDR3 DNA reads TGTGCCAGCAGCGTAGAGATGCGGGATACGCAGTATTTT. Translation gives CASSVEMRDTQYF.

The CDR3 reads CAISEGGNYGYTF. The CDR3 nucleotides read TGTGCCATCAGTGAAGGGGGAAACTATGGCTACACCTTC. The V gene is TRBV10-3, the J gene TRBJ1-2, with D possibly matching TRBD1 (6 bases). Germline CDR1 and CDR2: ENHRY and SYGVKD. This CDR3 comprises 13 residues. V lost 3 bases, J lost 2 bases, and 7 bases lay in between.

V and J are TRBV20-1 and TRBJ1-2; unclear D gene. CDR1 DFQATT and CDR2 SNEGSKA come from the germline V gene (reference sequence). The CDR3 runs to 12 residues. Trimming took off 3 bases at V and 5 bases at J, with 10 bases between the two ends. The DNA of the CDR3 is TGCAGTGCTAGGGAGGGCGGATATGGCTACACCTTC. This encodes CSAREGGYGYTF.

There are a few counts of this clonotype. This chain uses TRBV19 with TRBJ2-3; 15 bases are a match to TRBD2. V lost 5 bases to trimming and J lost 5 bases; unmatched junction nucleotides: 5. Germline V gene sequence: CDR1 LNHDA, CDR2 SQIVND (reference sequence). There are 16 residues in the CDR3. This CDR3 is CASSSGTSGGQDTQYF. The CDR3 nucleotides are TGTGCCAGTAGTTCCGGGACTAGCGGGGGGCAAGATACGCAGTATTTT.

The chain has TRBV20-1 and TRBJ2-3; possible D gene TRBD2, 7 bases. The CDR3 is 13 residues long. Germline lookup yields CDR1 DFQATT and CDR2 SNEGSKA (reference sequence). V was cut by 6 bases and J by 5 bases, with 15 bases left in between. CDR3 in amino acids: CSAEGGAGDTQYF. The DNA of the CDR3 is TGCAGTGCCGAGGGGGGGGCTGGAGATACGCAGTATTTT.

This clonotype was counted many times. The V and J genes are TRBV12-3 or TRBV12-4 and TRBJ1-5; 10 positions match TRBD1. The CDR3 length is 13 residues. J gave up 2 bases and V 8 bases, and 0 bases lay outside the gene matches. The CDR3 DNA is TGTGCCAGCGGGACAGGGGGCAATCAGCCCCAGCATTTT. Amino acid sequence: CASGTGGNQPQHF.

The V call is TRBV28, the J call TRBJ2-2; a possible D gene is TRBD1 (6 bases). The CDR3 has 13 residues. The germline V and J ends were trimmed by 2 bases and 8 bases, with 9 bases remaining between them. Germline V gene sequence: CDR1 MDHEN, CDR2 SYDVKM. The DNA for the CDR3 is TGTGCCAGCAGTTTACGCAGGGGAGGGGAGCTGTTTTTT. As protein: CASSLRRGGELFF.

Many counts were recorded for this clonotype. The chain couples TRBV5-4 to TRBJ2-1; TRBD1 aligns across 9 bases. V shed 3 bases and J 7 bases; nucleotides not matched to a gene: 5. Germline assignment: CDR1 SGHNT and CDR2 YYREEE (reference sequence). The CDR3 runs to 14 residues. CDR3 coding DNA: TGTGCCAGCAGCTCCCGGGACAGGGAGAATGAGCAGTTCTTC. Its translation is CASSSRDRENEQFF.

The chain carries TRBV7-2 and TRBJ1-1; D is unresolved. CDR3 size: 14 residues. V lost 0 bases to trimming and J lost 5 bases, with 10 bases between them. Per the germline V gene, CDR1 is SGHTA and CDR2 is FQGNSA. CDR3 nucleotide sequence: TGTGCCAGCAGCTTAGCTAGTGGAAGGACTGAAGCTTTCTTT. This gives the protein CASSLASGRTEAFF.

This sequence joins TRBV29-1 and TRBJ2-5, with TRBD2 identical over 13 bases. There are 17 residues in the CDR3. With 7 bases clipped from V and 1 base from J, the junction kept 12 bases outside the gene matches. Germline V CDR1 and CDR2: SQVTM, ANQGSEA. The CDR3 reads CSAKAGTSGTIQETQYF. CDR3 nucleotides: TGCAGCGCCAAAGCCGGGACTAGCGGGACAATCCAAGAGACCCAGTACTTC.